Shown below are 7 T cell receptor beta chains from a single sample sequenced in a study of OX40 agonist ivuxolimab in advanced cancers. Profiled with immunoSEQ multiplex PCR; TCRdb holds only in-frame clones, not every one. Of some 31,000 clones in the sample, approximately 89% were seen once. This specimen was CD4+ or CD8+ T cells sorted from blood, taken in a trial of the OX40 agonist ivuxolimab. The receptors here all came from an adult with an advanced solid tumor such as melanoma, head and neck, liver or kidney cancer.

This chain connects TRBV27 to TRBJ2-7; the match to TRBD1 covers 7 bases. Germline CDR1 and CDR2: MNHEY and SMNVEV (reference sequence). Trimming took 3 bases from V and 5 from J; bases not matched to a gene: 13. This CDR3 is built from 16 residues. The CDR3 protein is CASSLTGQLAFHEQYF. In DNA, the CDR3 is TGTGCCAGCAGTTTGACGGGACAGCTAGCTTTCCACGAGCAGTACTTC.

The gene calls are TRBV13 and TRBJ2-7, with 10 bases fitting TRBD1. V shed 0 bases and J 2 bases; nucleotides not matched to a gene: 1. Germline V gene sequence: CDR1 PRHDT, CDR2 FYEKMQ (reference sequence). This CDR3 has 15 residues. The CDR3 region is CASSLGTGGPYEQYF. The CDR3 DNA follows: TGTGCCAGCAGCTTAGGGACAGGGGGCCCCTACGAGCAGTACTTC.

This chain connects TRBV30 to TRBJ1-2, with D tentatively TRBD1 (6 bases). Trimming cost V 7 bases and J 5 bases, with 20 bases left between them. Per germline, CDR1 GTSNPN and CDR2 SVGIG (reference sequence). The CDR3 has 14 residues. This CDR3 reads CAYQRGTELYGYTF. In nucleotides, the CDR3 is TGTGCCTACCAAAGGGGGACGGAGCTATATGGCTACACCTTC.

J is TRBJ2-7 and V is TRBV7-6, with 8 positions matching TRBD2. Per germline, CDR1 SGHVS and CDR2 FNYEAQ. The junction had 13 bases not matched to a gene; V was cut back by 1 base and J by 2 bases. The CDR3 is 18 residues long. The CDR3 reads CASSLDPAGESLTYEQYF. The CDR3 bases are TGTGCCAGCAGCTTAGATCCAGCGGGAGAGAGCCTTACCTACGAGCAGTACTTC.

The rearrangement joins TRBV28 to TRBJ2-7; D gene unclear. This CDR3 has 16 residues. The ends were cut back, 5 bases at V and 5 bases at J, with 22 bases in the middle. From germline, CDR1 is MDHEN and CDR2 SYDVKM. CDR3 residues: CASSPPPSWGTDEQYF. CDR3 bases: TGTGCCAGCAGTCCACCACCCTCCTGGGGAACCGACGAGCAGTACTTC.

The chain recombines TRBV7-9 with TRBJ1-1; no reliable D call. The CDR3 is made up of 14 amino acids. With 5 bases removed from V and 1 base from J, the gap between germline ends came to 11 bases. Germline CDR1 is SEHNR and CDR2 is FQNEAQ (reference sequence). The CDR3: CASSPKMRNTEAFF. The CDR3 DNA sequence: TGTGCCAGCAGCCCCAAAATGAGGAACACTGAAGCTTTCTTT.

The chain has TRBV9 and TRBJ2-7; 11 nucleotides match TRBD1. J gave up 6 bases and V 5 bases, and 7 bases lay outside the gene matches. The CDR3 is made up of 14 amino acids. CDR1 and CDR2 from the germline V gene are SGDLS and YYNGEE. CDR3 residues: CASSPGQGALEQYF. The DNA for the CDR3 is TGTGCCAGCAGTCCTGGACAGGGGGCCCTCGAGCAGTACTTC.